This entry is about one T cell receptor beta chain. Its antigen is undetermined. Analysis merged second doses at about 4 or about 12 weeks. Produced via immunoSEQ multiplex PCR; TCRdb's table is partial and in-frame only. The sample contains over 120,000 clones, approximately 90% of which appear only once. This CDR3 comprises 17 residues. CDR1 and CDR2 (germline): SGHAT, FQNNGV. With V trimmed by 1 base and J by 0 bases, 7 bases remained unmatched. This sample was included in a study of T cell responses to AZD1222 COVID-19 vaccine. Regarding the study as a whole: Rises in breadth and depth of Spike-specific TCRs came after two AZD1222 doses.

The sample in question was peripheral blood, obtained 28 days after the second AZD1222 dose. The TCR comes from an adult who received the AZD1222 COVID-19 vaccine. This chain connects TRBV11-2 to TRBJ2-7, with 9 bases that match TRBD2. CDR3 sequence reads: CASSLVASGVSSYEQYF. The DNA for the CDR3 is TGTGCCAGCAGCTTAGTAGCTAGCGGGGTGAGCTCCTACGAGCAGTACTTC.